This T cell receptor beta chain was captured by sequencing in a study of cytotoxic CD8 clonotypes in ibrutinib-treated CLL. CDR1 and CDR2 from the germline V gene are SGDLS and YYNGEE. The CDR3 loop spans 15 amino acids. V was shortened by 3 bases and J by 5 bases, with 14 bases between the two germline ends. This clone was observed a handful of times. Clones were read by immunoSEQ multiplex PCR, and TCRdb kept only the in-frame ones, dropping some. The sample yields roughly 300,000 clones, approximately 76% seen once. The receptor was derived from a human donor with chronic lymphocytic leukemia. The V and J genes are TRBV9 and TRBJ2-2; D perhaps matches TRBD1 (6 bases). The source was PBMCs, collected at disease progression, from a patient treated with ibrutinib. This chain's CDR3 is CASSASGTSTGELFF. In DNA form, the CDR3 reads TGTGCCAGCAGCGCCTCCGGGACATCGACCGGGGAGCTGTTTTTT.